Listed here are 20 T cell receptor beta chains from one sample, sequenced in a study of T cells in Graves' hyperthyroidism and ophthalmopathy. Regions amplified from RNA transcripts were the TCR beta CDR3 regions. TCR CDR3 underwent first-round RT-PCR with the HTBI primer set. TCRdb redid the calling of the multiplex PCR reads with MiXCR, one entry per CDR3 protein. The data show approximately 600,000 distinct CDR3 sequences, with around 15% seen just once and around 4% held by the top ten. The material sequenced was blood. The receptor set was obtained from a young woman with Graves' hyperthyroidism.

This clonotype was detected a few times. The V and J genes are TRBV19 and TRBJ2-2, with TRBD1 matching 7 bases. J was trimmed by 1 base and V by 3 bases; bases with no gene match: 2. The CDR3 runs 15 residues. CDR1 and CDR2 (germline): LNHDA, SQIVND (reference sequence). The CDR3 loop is CASSIDRVNTGELFF. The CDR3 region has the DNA TGTGCCAGTAGTATCGACAGGGTGAACACCGGGGAGCTGTTTTTT.

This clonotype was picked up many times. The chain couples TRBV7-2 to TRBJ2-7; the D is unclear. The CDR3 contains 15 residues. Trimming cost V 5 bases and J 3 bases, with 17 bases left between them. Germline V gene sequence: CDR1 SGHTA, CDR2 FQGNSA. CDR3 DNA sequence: TGTGCCAGCAGCCCATACGCTGGGGTAAACTACGAGCAGTACTTC. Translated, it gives CASSPYAGVNYEQYF.

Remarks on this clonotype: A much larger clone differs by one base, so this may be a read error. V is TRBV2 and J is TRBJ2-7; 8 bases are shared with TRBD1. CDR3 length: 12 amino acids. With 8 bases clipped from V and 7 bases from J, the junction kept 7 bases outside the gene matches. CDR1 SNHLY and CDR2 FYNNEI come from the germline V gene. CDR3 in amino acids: CASDRGYGEQYF. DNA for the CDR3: TGTGCCAGCGACAGGGGATATGGTGAGCAGTACTTC.

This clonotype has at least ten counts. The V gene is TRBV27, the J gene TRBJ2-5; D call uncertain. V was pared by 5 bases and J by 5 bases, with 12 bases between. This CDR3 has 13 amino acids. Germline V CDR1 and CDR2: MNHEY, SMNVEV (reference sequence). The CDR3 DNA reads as TGTGCCAGCAGTCAAAGATCGGCTGAGACCCAGTACTTC. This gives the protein CASSQRSAETQYF.

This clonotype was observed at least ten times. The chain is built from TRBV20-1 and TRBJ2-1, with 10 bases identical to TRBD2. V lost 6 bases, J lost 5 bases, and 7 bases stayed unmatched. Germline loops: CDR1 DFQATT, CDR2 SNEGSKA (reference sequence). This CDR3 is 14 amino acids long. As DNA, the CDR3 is TGCAGTGCGCAGCTAGCGGGAGAGAACAATGAGCAGTTCTTC. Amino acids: CSAQLAGENNEQFF.

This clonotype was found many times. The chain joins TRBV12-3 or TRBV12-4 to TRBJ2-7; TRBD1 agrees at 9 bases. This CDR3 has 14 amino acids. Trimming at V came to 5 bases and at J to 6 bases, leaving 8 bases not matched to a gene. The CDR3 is CASSRDRESREQYF. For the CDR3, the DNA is TGTGCCAGCAGTCGGGACAGGGAGTCCCGCGAGCAGTACTTC.

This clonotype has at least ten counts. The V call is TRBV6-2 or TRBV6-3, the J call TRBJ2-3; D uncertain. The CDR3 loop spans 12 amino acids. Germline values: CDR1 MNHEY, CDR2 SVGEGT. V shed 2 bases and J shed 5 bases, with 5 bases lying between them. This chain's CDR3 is CASSYPGDTQYF. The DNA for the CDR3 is TGTGCCAGCAGTTACCCGGGAGATACGCAGTATTTT.

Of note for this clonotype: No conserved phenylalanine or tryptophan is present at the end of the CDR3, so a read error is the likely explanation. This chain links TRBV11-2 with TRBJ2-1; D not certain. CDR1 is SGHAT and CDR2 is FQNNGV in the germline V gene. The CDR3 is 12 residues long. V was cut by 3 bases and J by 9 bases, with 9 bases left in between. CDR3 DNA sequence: TGTGCCAGCAGCTTGGAATACGGTGAGCAGTTCTTG. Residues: CASSLEYGEQFL.

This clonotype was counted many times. CDR3 coding DNA: TGTGCCAGCAGTTTTCGACAGTTGAACACTGAAGCTTTCTTT. Encoded protein: CASSFRQLNTEAFF. V gene TRBV28 combines with J gene TRBJ1-1; D perhaps matches TRBD1 (5 bases). Per germline, CDR1 MDHEN and CDR2 SYDVKM. Trimming took 3 bases from V and 0 from J, leaving 8 bases between them. The CDR3 consists of 14 residues.

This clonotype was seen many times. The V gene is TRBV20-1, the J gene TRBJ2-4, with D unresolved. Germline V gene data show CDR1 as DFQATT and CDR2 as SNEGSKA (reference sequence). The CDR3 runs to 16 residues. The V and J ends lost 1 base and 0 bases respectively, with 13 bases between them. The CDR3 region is CSARGQLRLAKNIQYF. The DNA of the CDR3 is TGCAGTGCTAGAGGCCAATTAAGGCTAGCCAAAAACATTCAGTACTTC.

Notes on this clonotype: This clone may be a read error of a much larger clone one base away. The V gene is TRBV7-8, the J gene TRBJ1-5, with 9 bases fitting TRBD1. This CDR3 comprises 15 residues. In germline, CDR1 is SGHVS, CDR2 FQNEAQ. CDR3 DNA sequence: TGTGCCAGCAGCTTACTGCGGGACAGGGCTCAGCCCCATCATTTT. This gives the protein CASSLLRDRAQPHHF.

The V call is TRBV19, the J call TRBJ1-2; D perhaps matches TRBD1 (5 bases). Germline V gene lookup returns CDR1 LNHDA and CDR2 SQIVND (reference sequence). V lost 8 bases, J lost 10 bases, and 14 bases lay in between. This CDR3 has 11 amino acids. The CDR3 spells CASRTRVAYTF. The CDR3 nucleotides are TGTGCCAGTCGGACAAGGGTTGCCTACACCTTC.

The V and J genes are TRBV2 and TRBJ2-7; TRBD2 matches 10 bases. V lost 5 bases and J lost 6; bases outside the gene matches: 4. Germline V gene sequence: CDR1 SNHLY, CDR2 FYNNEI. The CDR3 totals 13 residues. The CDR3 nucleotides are TGTGCCAGCAGTCCTAGCGGGAGCTTCGAGCAGTACTTC. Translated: CASSPSGSFEQYF. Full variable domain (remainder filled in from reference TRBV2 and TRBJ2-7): EPEVTQTPSHQVTQMGQEVILRCVPISNHLYFYWYRQILGQKVEFLVSFYNNEISEKSEIFDDQFSVERPDGSNFTLKIRSTKLEDSAMYFCASSPSGSFEQYFGPGTRLTVT.

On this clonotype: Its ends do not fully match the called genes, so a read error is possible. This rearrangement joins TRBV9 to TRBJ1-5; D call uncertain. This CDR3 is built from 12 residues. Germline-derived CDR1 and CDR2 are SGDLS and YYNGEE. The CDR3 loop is CAGSDSNQPQHF. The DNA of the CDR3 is TGTGCCGGCAGCGATAGCAATCAGCCCCAGCATTTT. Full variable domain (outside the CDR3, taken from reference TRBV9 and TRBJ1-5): DSGVTQTPKHLITATGQRVTLRCSPRSGDLSVYWYQQSLDQGLQFLIQYYNGEERAKGNILERFSAQQFPDLHSELNLSSLELGDSALYFCAGSDSNQPQHFGDGTRLSIL.

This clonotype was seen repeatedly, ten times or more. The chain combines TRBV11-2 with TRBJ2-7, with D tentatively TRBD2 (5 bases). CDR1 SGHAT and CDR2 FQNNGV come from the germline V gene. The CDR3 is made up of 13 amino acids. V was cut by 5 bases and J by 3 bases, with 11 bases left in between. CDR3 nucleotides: TGTGCCAGCAGCCAAGGACTTGACTACGAGCAGTACTTC. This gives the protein CASSQGLDYEQYF. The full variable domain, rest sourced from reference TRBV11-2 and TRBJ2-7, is EAGVAQSPRYKIIEKRQSVAFWCNPISGHATLYWYQQILGQGPKLLIQFQNNGVVDDSQLPKDRFSAERLKGVDSTLKIQPAKLEDSAVYLCASSQGLDYEQYFGPGTRLTVT.

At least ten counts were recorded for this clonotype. CDR3 sequence: CASSLYGSNQPQHF. In nucleotides, the CDR3 is TGTGCCAGCAGTCTGTACGGTAGCAATCAGCCCCAGCATTTT. The chain uses TRBV27 and TRBJ1-5, with D unresolved. Germline V gives CDR1 MNHEY, CDR2 SMNVEV (reference sequence). V lost 5 bases to trimming and J lost 0 bases, with 8 bases between them. This CDR3 has 14 residues.

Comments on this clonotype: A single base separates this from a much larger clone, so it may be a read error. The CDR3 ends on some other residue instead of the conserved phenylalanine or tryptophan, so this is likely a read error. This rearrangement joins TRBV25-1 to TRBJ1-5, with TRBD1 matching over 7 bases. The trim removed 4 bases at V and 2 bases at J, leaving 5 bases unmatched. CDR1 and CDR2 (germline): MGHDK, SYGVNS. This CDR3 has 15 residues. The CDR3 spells CASSGRGGGNQPQHL. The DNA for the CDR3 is TGTGCCAGCAGTGGCAGGGGGGGAGGCAATCAGCCCCAGCATCTT.

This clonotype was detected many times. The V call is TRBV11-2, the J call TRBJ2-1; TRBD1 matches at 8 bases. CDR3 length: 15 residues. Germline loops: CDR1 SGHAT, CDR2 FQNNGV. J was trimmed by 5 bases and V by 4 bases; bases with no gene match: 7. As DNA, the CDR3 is TGTGCCAGCAGCTGGAGGGACAGGCAAGACAATGAGCAGTTCTTC. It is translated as CASSWRDRQDNEQFF. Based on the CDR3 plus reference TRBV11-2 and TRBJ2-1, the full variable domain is EAGVAQSPRYKIIEKRQSVAFWCNPISGHATLYWYQQILGQGPKLLIQFQNNGVVDDSQLPKDRFSAERLKGVDSTLKIQPAKLEDSAVYLCASSWRDRQDNEQFFGPGTRLTVL.

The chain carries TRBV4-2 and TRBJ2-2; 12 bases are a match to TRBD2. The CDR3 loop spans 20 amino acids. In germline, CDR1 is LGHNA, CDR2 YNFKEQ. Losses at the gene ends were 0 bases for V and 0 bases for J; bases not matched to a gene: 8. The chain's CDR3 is CASSQEVLAGGIANTGELFF. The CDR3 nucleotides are TGTGCCAGCAGCCAAGAAGTTCTAGCGGGAGGGATCGCGAACACCGGGGAGCTGTTTTTT.

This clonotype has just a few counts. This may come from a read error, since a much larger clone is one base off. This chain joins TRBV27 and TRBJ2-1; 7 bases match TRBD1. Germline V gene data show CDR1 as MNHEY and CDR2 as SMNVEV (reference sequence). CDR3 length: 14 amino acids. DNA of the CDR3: TGTGCCAGCAGCCGCGACAGGGCCGCCAATGGGCAGTTCTTC. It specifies CASSRDRAANGQFF.